The 13 T cell receptor beta chains in this list originate from one sample, sequenced in a study of T-cell reconstitution after alpha-beta-depleted transplantation in children. Unique molecular identifiers were incorporated into the prepared TCRbeta library. One entry per CDR3 protein results from TCRdb running MiXCR on the PCR reads. The profile shows 700,000 to 950,000 distinct CDR3 sequences, 16% of them singletons. The specimen was PBMCs, mostly from graft donor cells, collected 360 days after TCRalphabeta/CD19-depleted stem cell transplant. These receptors were obtained from a male patient between 5 and 17 years old who had a stem cell transplant for acute lymphoblastic leukemia, so the T cells may come from the graft donor.

This clonotype was seen a handful of times. The chain is built from TRBV5-1 and TRBJ2-2, with 9 bases that match TRBD2. V shed 4 bases and J 6 bases; nucleotides not matched to a gene: 13. The germline V gene has CDR1 SGHRS and CDR2 YFSETQ. The CDR3 is 17 amino acids. DNA of the CDR3: TGCGCCAGCAGCCCCGTAGCGGGAGCCCTAGGGCCCGGGGAGCTGTTTTTT. This sequence encodes CASSPVAGALGPGELFF.

The V and J genes are TRBV20-1 and TRBJ2-5; 14 positions agree with TRBD2. Germline V CDR1 and CDR2: DFQATT, SNEGSKA (reference sequence). Trimming removed 5 bases from V and 6 bases from J; junction bases left unmatched: 2. CDR3 size: 13 residues. The DNA of the CDR3 is TGCAGTGCTGGACTAGCGGGAGGTCAGACCCAGTACTTC. As protein: CSAGLAGGQTQYF.

The V gene is TRBV10-3, the J gene TRBJ2-1; TRBD2 aligns across 8 bases. In germline, CDR1 is ENHRY, CDR2 SYGVKD. The trim removed 4 bases at V and 3 bases at J, leaving 8 bases unmatched. The CDR3 consists of 16 residues. This CDR3 is CAISALAGLGYNEQFF. Here the CDR3 DNA reads TGTGCCATCAGTGCTTTAGCGGGATTGGGCTACAATGAGCAGTTCTTC.

This clonotype was detected only a few times. The V and J genes are TRBV20-1 and TRBJ1-1; tentatively, D is TRBD1 (5 bases). The CDR3 loop spans 13 amino acids. CDR1 is DFQATT, CDR2 SNEGSKA, per germline (reference sequence). Trimming took 3 bases from V and 5 from J, leaving 13 bases between them. CDR3 sequence reads: CSARVPGVTEAFF. In nucleotides, the CDR3 is TGCAGTGCTAGGGTCCCGGGGGTGACTGAAGCTTTCTTT.

Only a few counts were recorded for this clonotype. This sequence joins TRBV7-3 and TRBJ2-1; D may be TRBD1 (5 bases). Per the germline V gene, CDR1 is SGHTA and CDR2 is FQGTGA. The CDR3 length is 14 residues. V lost 3 bases to trimming and J lost 6 bases, with 12 bases between them. This chain's CDR3 is CASSLHRSFNEQFF. The DNA of the CDR3 is TGTGCCAGCAGCTTGCACAGGAGCTTCAATGAGCAGTTCTTC.

Regarding this clonotype: One junction end does not reproduce the germline sequence, and a read error may be involved. This chain connects TRBV16 to TRBJ2-7; 9 nucleotides agree with TRBD1. Per germline, CDR1 KGHSY and CDR2 FQNENV. This CDR3 has 14 amino acids. CDR3 protein: CASSQSMNRGHDRF. In nucleotides, the CDR3 is TGTGCCAGCAGCCAATCAATGAACAGGGGGCACGATCGCTTC.

In nucleotides, the CDR3 is TGCGCCAGCAGCCCGAGACAGGGGAGTTACACAGATACGCAGTATTTT. This encodes CASSPRQGSYTDTQYF. The chain has TRBV5-1 and TRBJ2-3; 8 positions agree with TRBD1. This CDR3 region has 16 residues. The germline CDR1 and CDR2 sequences are SGHRS and YFSETQ. V shed 4 bases and J 2 bases; nucleotides not matched to a gene: 9.

This clonotype has more than one count but fewer than ten. This chain joins TRBV7-8 and TRBJ1-5, with unresolved D. The CDR3 is 17 residues long. V was clipped by 4 bases and J by 0 bases, with 16 bases between them. CDR1 SGHVS and CDR2 FQNEAQ come from the germline V gene. The CDR3 region is CASSSAGREYSNQPQHF. The CDR3 nucleotides read TGTGCCAGCAGCTCAGCGGGGAGAGAGTATAGCAATCAGCCCCAGCATTTT.

This clonotype was recorded a few times. The rearrangement joins TRBV29-1 to TRBJ1-3; D might be TRBD1 (5 bases). Trimming removed 7 bases from V and 0 bases from J, with 10 bases in between. CDR1 and CDR2 (germline): SQVTM, ANQGSEA. The CDR3 sequence is 13 residues long. The CDR3 loop is CSGDGVSGNTIYF. The CDR3 coding sequence is TGCAGCGGGGACGGGGTCTCTGGAAACACCATATATTTT.

This chain connects TRBV7-8 to TRBJ2-1; TRBD2 aligns across 14 bases. The V gene's germline CDR1 is SGHVS and CDR2 FQNEAQ. V shed 8 bases and J 10 bases; nucleotides not matched to a gene: 7. The CDR3 has 14 amino acids. CDR3 loop: CASRGLAGVREQFF. The CDR3 region has the DNA TGTGCCAGCCGGGGACTAGCGGGAGTTCGGGAGCAGTTCTTC.

There are a few counts of this clonotype. The J gene is TRBJ1-1, the V gene TRBV20-1, with 7 bases fitting TRBD1. Trimming removed 6 bases from V and 4 bases from J; junction bases left unmatched: 11. Germline assignment: CDR1 DFQATT and CDR2 SNEGSKA (reference sequence). CDR3 size: 14 residues. This CDR3 reads CSAGTGVGSTEAFF. In nucleotides, the CDR3 is TGCAGTGCAGGAACAGGGGTGGGAAGCACTGAAGCTTTCTTT.

The rearrangement links TRBV5-1 to TRBJ1-2, with D possibly TRBD1 on 5 matching bases. The germline V and J ends were trimmed by 2 bases and 8 bases, with 16 bases remaining between them. This CDR3 is 14 amino acids long. Germline CDR1 reads SGHRS; CDR2 reads YFSETQ. CDR3 residues: CASSFSRDFEGYTF. CDR3 nucleotides: TGCGCCAGCAGCTTTAGCAGGGACTTCGAGGGCTACACCTTC.

This clonotype was observed a handful of times. This chain links TRBV2 with TRBJ2-3; 14 positions match TRBD2. Germline CDR1 and CDR2: SNHLY and FYNNEI. Unmatched junction bases numbered 10, after V lost 4 bases and J lost 1 base. This CDR3 spans 19 amino acids. CDR3 in DNA: TGTGCCAGCAGTGTCCTGGGACTAGCGGGAGAGGGTCGCACAGATACGCAGTATTTT. This sequence encodes CASSVLGLAGEGRTDTQYF.